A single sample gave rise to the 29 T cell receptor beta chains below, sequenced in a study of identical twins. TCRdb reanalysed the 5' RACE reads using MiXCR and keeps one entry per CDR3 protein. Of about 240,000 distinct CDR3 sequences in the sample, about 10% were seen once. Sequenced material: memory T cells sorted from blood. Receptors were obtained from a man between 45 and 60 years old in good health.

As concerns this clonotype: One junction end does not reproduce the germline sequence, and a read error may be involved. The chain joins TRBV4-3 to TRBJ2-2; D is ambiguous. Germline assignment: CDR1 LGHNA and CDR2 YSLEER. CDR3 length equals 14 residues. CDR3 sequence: CASSHRTNAGELFF. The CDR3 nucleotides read TGCGCCAGCAGCCATCGGACGAACGCCGGGGAGCTGTTTTTT.

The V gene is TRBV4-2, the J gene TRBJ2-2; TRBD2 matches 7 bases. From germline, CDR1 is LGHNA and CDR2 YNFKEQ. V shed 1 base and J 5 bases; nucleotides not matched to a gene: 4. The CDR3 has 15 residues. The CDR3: CASSQGGGVTGELFF. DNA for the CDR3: TGTGCCAGCAGCCAAGGGGGAGGGGTAACCGGGGAGCTGTTTTTT.

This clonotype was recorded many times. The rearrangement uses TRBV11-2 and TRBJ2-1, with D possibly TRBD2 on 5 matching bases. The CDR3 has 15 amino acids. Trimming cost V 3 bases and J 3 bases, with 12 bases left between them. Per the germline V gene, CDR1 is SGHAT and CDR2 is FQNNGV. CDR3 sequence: CASSFRSGVYNEQFF. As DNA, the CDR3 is TGTGCCAGCAGCTTTAGAAGCGGTGTCTACAATGAGCAGTTCTTC.

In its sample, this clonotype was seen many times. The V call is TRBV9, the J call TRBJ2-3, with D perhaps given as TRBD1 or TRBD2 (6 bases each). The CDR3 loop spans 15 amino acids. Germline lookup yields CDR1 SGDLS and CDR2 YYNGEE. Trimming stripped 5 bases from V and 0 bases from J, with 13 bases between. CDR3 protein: CASSLGGHSTDTQYF. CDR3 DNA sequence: TGTGCCAGCAGTCTCGGGGGCCACAGCACAGATACGCAGTATTTT.

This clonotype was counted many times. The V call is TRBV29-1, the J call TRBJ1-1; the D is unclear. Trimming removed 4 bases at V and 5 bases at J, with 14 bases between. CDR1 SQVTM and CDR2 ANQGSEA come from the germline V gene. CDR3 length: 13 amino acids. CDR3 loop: CSVVRTPGTEAFF. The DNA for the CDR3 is TGCAGCGTTGTTAGGACTCCCGGGACTGAAGCTTTCTTT.

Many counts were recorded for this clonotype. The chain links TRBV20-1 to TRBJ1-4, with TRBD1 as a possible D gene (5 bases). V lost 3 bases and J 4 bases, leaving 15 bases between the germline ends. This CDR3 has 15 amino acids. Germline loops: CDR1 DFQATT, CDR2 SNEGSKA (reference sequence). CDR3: CSASLPGRGNEKLFF. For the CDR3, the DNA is TGCAGTGCTAGCCTCCCAGGGAGAGGTAATGAAAAACTGTTTTTT.

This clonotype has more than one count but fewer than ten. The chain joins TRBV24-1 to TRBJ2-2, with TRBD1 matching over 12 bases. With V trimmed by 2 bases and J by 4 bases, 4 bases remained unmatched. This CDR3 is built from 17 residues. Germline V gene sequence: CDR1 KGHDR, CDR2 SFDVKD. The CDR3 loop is CATSDSGQGARTGELFF. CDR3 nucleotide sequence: TGTGCCACCAGTGATTCGGGACAGGGGGCGCGCACCGGGGAGCTGTTTTTT.

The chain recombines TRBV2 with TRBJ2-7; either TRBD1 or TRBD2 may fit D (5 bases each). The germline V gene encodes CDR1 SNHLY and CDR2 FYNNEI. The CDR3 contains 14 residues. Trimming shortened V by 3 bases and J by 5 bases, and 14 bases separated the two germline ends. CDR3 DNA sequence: TGTGCCAGCAGTGAGGGACCGGTCGTCAACGAGCAGTACTTC. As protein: CASSEGPVVNEQYF.

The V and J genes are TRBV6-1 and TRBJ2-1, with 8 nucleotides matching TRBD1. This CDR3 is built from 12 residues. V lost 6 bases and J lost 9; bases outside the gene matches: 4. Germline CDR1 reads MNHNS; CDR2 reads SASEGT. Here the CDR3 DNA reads TGTGCCAGCAGCGGACAGGGAGGTGAGCAGTTCTTC. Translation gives CASSGQGGEQFF.

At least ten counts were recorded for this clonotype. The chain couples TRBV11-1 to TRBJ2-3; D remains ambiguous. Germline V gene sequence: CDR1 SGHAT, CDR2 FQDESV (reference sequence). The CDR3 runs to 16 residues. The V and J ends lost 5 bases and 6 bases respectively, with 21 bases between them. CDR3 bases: TGTGCCAGCAGCCTGGAGCGAATCGTCGCCCCGGATACGCAGTATTTT. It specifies CASSLERIVAPDTQYF.

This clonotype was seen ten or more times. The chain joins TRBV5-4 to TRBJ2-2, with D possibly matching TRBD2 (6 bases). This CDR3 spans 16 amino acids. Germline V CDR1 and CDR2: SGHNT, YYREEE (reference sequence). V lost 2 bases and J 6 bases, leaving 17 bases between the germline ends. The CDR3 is CASSFGRLGGSGELFF. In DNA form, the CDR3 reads TGTGCCAGCAGCTTCGGTAGACTAGGAGGCTCCGGGGAGCTGTTTTTT.

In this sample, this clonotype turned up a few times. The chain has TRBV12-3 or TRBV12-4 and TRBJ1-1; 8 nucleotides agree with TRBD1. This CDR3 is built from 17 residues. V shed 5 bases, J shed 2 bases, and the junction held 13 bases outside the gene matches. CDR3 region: CASSTRPGTGDNTEAFF. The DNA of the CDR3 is TGTGCCAGCAGTACCCGTCCCGGGACAGGCGATAACACTGAAGCTTTCTTT.

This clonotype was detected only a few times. DNA for the CDR3: TGTGCCAGCAGCTATAGGCAAGGCGGTGATACGCAGTATTTT. It codes for CASSYRQGGDTQYF. This chain links TRBV5-5 with TRBJ2-3; no reliable D call. The CDR3 spans 14 residues. The germline V gene has CDR1 SGHKS and CDR2 YYEKEE (reference sequence). V was trimmed by 3 bases and J by 6 bases, leaving 14 bases between them.

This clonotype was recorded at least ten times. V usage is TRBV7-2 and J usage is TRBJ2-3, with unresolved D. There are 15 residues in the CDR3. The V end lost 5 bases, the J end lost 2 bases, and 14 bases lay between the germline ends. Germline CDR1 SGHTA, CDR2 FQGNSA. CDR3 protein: CASSQSASYTDTQYF. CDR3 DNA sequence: TGTGCCAGCAGCCAATCAGCTTCCTACACAGATACGCAGTATTTT.

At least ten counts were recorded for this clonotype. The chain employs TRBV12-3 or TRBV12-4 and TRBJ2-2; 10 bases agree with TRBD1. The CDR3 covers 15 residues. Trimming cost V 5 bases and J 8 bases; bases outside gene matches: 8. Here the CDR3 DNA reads TGTGCCAGCAGTCCATGGGACAGGGGTTCTGGGGAGCTGTTTTTT. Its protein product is CASSPWDRGSGELFF.

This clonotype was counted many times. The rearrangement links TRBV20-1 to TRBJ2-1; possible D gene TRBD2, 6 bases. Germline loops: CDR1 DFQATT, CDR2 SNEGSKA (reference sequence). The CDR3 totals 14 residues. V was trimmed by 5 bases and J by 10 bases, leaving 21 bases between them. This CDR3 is CSAPGSRNLMEQFF. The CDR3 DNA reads TGCAGTGCTCCCGGGAGTCGAAATTTAATGGAGCAGTTCTTC.

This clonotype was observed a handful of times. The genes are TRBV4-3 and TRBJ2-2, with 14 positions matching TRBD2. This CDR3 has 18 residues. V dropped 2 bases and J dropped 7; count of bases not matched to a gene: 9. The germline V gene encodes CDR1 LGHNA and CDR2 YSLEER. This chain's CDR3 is CASSQNWRLAGGGGELFF. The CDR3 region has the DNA TGCGCCAGCAGCCAAAATTGGAGACTAGCGGGAGGGGGCGGGGAGCTGTTTTTT.

CDR3 region: CSASRTGDVNEQYF. CDR3 coding DNA: TGCAGTGCTAGTCGGACAGGGGACGTAAACGAGCAGTACTTC. The gene calls are TRBV20-1 and TRBJ2-7; 9 bases map to TRBD1. J gave up 5 bases and V 3 bases, and 8 bases lay outside the gene matches. CDR1 is DFQATT and CDR2 is SNEGSKA in the germline V gene (reference sequence). This CDR3 spans 14 amino acids.

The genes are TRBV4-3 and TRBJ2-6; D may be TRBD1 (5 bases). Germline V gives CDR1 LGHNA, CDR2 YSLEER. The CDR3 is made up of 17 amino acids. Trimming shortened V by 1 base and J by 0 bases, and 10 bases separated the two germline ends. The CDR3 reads CASSQVWGNSGANVLTF. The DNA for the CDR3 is TGCGCCAGCAGCCAAGTGTGGGGCAACTCTGGGGCCAACGTCCTGACTTTC.

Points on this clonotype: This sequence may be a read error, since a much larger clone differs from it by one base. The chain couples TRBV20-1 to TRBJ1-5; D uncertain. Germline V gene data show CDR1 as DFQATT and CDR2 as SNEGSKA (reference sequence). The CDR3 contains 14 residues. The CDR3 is CRAQDQSADQPQHF. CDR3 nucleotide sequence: TGCCGTGCCCAGGACCAAAGCGCGGATCAGCCCCAGCATTTT.

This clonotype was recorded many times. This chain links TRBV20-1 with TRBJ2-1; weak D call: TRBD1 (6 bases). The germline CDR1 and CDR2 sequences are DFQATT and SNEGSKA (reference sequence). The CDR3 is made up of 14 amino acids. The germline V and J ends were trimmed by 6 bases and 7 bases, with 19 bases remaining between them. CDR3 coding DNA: TGCAGTGCAGTCGAGCGACAGGTCCGGAATGAGCAGTTCTTC. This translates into CSAVERQVRNEQFF.

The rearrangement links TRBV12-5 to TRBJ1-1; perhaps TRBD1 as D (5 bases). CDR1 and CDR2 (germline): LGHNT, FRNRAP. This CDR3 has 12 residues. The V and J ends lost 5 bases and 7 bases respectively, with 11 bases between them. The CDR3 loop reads CASGPGTFEAFF. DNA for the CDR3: TGTGCTAGTGGTCCCGGGACCTTTGAAGCTTTCTTT.

The CDR3 region has the DNA TGCAGTGCTATAACTAGCGGGGAGGCAGATACGCAGTATTTT. Its translation is CSAITSGEADTQYF. This chain links TRBV20-1 with TRBJ2-3, with 10 bases matching TRBD2. The CDR3 has 14 residues. The germline CDR1 and CDR2 sequences are DFQATT and SNEGSKA (reference sequence). J was trimmed by 4 bases and V by 4 bases; bases with no gene match: 5.

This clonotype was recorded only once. CDR3 coding DNA: TGTGCCAGCAGCGTAGAGGCGGGGGGGCCGTTTGGGAATGAGCAGTTCTTC. It codes for CASSVEAGGPFGNEQFF. V gene TRBV9 combines with J gene TRBJ2-1; 9 nucleotides align to TRBD2. The trim removed 0 bases at V and 7 bases at J, leaving 11 bases unmatched. The CDR3 is 17 residues long. Germline V gene sequence: CDR1 SGDLS, CDR2 YYNGEE. Variable domain in full (rest from reference TRBV9 and TRBJ2-1): DSGVTQTPKHLITATGQRVTLRCSPRSGDLSVYWYQQSLDQGLQFLIQYYNGEERAKGNILERFSAQQFPDLHSELNLSSLELGDSALYFCASSVEAGGPFGNEQFFGPGTRLTVL.

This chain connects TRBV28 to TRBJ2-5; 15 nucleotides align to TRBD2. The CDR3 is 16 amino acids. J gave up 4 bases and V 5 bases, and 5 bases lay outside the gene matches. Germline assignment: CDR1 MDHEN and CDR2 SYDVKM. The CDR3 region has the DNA TGTGCCAGCAGTGCCGGACTAGCGGGGGGGCGAGAGACCCAGTACTTC. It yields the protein CASSAGLAGGRETQYF.

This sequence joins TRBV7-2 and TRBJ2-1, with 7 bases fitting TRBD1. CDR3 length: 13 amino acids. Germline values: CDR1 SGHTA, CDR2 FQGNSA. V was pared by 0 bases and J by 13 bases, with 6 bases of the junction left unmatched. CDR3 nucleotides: TGTGCCAGCAGCTTAGCCGGACAGGCGTCCCAGTTCTTC. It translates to CASSLAGQASQFF.

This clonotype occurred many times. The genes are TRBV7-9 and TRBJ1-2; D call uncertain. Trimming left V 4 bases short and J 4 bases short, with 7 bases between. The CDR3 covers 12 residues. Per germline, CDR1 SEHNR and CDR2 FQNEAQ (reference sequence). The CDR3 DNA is TGTGCCAGCAGCTCGGGTGGCTATGGCTACACCTTC. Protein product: CASSSGGYGYTF.

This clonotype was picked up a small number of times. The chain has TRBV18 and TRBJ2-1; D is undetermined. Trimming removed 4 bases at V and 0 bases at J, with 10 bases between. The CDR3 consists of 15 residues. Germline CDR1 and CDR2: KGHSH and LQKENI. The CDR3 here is CASSLGWDSYNEQFF. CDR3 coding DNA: TGTGCCAGCTCACTGGGGTGGGACTCCTACAATGAGCAGTTCTTC.

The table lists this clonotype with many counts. CDR3 coding DNA: TGTGCCAGCAGCATAGCGCCTAGCAAGGGCCAAGAGACCCAGTACTTC. Translation: CASSIAPSKGQETQYF. The gene calls are TRBV5-5 and TRBJ2-5, with D tentatively TRBD2 (5 bases). The germline gives CDR1 SGHKS, CDR2 YYEKEE (reference sequence). V lost 4 bases to trimming and J lost 1 base, with 17 bases between them. This CDR3 comprises 16 residues.